A selection of T cell receptor beta chains follows, all from one sample in a study of blood T cell repertoires in COVID-19. Profiled with immunoSEQ multiplex PCR; TCRdb holds only in-frame clones, not every one. Of some 270,000 clones listed, 85% are singletons. The sequenced sample consisted of PBMCs or T cells enriched from blood (not recorded which). The receptors derive from a woman aged 50 to 60 with acute COVID-19. Each CDR3 is given with its conserved first and last residue. D genes are given only for firm matches. Where a row states a size, it is once, few, many or the class of an expanded clone; other rows omit it.

cdr3_aa | cdr3_nt | v_call | clone_size | j_call | d_call
CASSEYGAEAFF | TGTGCCAGCAGTGAATACGGAGCTGAAGCTTTCTTT | TRBV6-1 | NA | TRBJ1-1 | NA
CASSRQIGGYTF | TGTGCCAGCAGCCGGCAAATCGGGGGCTACACCTTC | TRBV7-9 | NA | TRBJ1-2 | NA
CASSHGQEYTEAFF | TGCGCCAGCAGCCATGGACAGGAGTACACTGAAGCTTTCTTT | TRBV4-3 | few | TRBJ1-1 | TRBD1
CASSPTGGAGNQPQHF | TGTGCCAGCAGCCCAACAGGGGGCGCTGGCAATCAGCCCCAGCATTTT | TRBV7-2 | few | TRBJ1-5 | TRBD1
CASSLSAGGAGNTIYF | TGTGCCAGCAGCCTTAGCGCGGGAGGGGCTGGAAACACCATATATTTT | TRBV7-6 | NA | TRBJ1-3 | NA
CASSLRGRDTGELFF | TGTGCCAGCAGTTTGAGGGGGCGAGACACCGGGGAGCTGTTTTTT | TRBV27 | NA | TRBJ2-2 | TRBD1
CASSRGGSSTEAFF | TGTGCCAGCAGCCGAGGGGGCTCAAGCACTGAAGCTTTCTTT | TRBV11-3 | NA | TRBJ1-1 | TRBD1
CASSTGLVYNEQFF | TGTGCCAGTAGTACGGGACTGGTCTACAATGAGCAGTTCTTC | TRBV19 | NA | TRBJ2-1 | NA
CSVDRGLTGGYTF | TGCAGCGTTGACAGAGGCCTAACGGGTGGCTACACCTTC | TRBV29-1 | NA | TRBJ1-2 | NA
CASSPWQGDQPQHF | TGTGCCAGCAGCCCGTGGCAGGGGGATCAGCCCCAGCATTTT | TRBV3-1/TRBV3-2 | once | TRBJ1-5 | TRBD1
CASSLYNEQFF | TGTGCCAGCAGTCTTTACAATGAGCAGTTCTTC | TRBV12-3/TRBV12-4 | NA | TRBJ2-1 | NA
CAISEGQGSTGELFF | TGTGCCATCAGTGAAGGTCAGGGTAGCACCGGGGAGCTGTTTTTT | TRBV10-3 | NA | TRBJ2-2 | NA
CASNRVGTGELFF | TGTGCCAGCAACAGGGTGGGGACCGGGGAGCTGTTTTTT | TRBV9 | NA | TRBJ2-2 | NA
CASSLAYRGNQPQHF | TGTGCCAGCAGCTTAGCTTACAGGGGAAATCAGCCCCAGCATTTT | TRBV7-2 | once | TRBJ1-5 | TRBD1
CASSTGGRGYGYTF | TGTGCCAGCAGTACTGGGGGCAGGGGCTATGGCTACACCTTC | TRBV6-5 | NA | TRBJ1-2 | NA
CASSPSTGDTGELFF | TGCGCCAGCAGCCCATCGACAGGGGACACCGGGGAGCTGTTTTTT | TRBV5-1 | once | TRBJ2-2 | TRBD1
CAWSSGVDYGYTF | TGTGCCTGGAGTTCAGGGGTAGACTATGGCTACACCTTC | TRBV30 | NA | TRBJ1-2 | NA
CAWSHRGGNTEAFF | TGTGCCTGGTCTCACCGGGGGGGGAACACTGAAGCTTTCTTT | TRBV30 | NA | TRBJ1-1 | NA
CASSADFYEQYF | TGTGCCAGCAGTGCTGACTTCTACGAGCAGTACTTC | TRBV2 | NA | TRBJ2-7 | NA
CSVVGQGDAFF | TGCAGCGTTGTGGGGCAGGGTGATGCTTTCTTT | TRBV29-1 | once | TRBJ1-1 | NA
CAWSLNGWDRNLYEQYF | TGTGCCTGGAGTTTAAACGGGTGGGACAGAAACCTCTACGAGCAGTACTTC | TRBV30 | once | TRBJ2-7 | TRBD1
CASSLGASGNNEQFF | TGTGCCAGCAGCTTGGGGGCTAGCGGCAACAATGAGCAGTTCTTC | TRBV11-2 | NA | TRBJ2-1 | NA